These T cell receptor beta chains were read from a single sample in a study of T-cell reconstitution after alpha-beta-depleted transplantation in children. A single record per CDR3 protein comes from TCRdb applying MiXCR to the PCR reads. The data hold approximately 4,600 distinct CDR3 sequences, with approximately 24% observed a single time. This material consisted of PBMCs, mostly from graft donor cells, taken 60 days after TCRalphabeta/CD19-depleted stem cell transplant. The source of these receptors is a male patient between 2 and 10 years old who had a stem cell transplant for acute lymphoblastic leukemia, so the T cells may come from the graft donor. Both conserved end residues are part of each CDR3. D genes are given only for firm matches. Only part of the rows carry a size: once, few, many, or a class if the clone is expanded.

cdr3_length | j_call | v_call | clone_size | d_call | cdr3_nt | cdr3_aa
14 | TRBJ2-2 | TRBV29-1 | . | TRBD1 | TGCAGCGGCCGGACAGGGACCAACACCGGGGAGCTGTTTTTT | CSGRTGTNTGELFF
14 | TRBJ2-1 | TRBV19 | many | . | TGTGCCAGTAGGGGGGCGGGGGTCCCAAATGAGCAGTTCTTC | CASRGAGVPNEQFF
17 | TRBJ2-1 | TRBV12-2 | . | . | TGTGCAAGTCGCTTAGCGACTAGCGGAAAAGTTTACAATGAGCAGTTCTTC | CASRLATSGKVYNEQFF
14 | TRBJ2-3 | TRBV5-1 | many | . | TGCGCCAGCAGCTTGAATAGGAGAACAGATACGCAGTATTTT | CASSLNRRTDTQYF
12 | TRBJ2-3 | TRBV19 | many | . | TGTGCCAGTAGTACTTCACGGCATACGCAGTATTTT | CASSTSRHTQYF
17 | TRBJ2-4 | TRBV7-2 | . | TRBD2 | TGTGCCAGCAGCGTTAGCGGGAGGGCCCCAGCCAAAAACATTCAGTACTTC | CASSVSGRAPAKNIQYF
15 | TRBJ2-7 | TRBV6-5 | . | TRBD1 | TGTGCCAGCAGTTACCGAAAAGGACAGGGCTACGAGCAGTACTTC | CASSYRKGQGYEQYF
11 | TRBJ2-7 | TRBV28 | medium-sized | . | TGTGCCAGCAGCCGCTGGGACGAGCAGTACTTC | CASSRWDEQYF
13 | TRBJ2-3 | TRBV6-1 | medium-sized | . | TGTGCCAGCAGTGGGAGAGAAGCAGATACGCAGTATTTT | CASSGREADTQYF
12 | TRBJ1-1 | TRBV5-1 | many | . | TGCGCCAGCAGCCCTGGGGACACTGAAGCTTTCTTT | CASSPGDTEAFF
14 | TRBJ1-5 | TRBV7-9 | many | . | TGTGCCAGCAGCTTAGCCGGGGGCAATCAGCCCCAGCATTTT | CASSLAGGNQPQHF
15 | TRBJ1-1 | TRBV11-3 | many | . | TGTGCCAGCAGCTTATCCTCAGACATGGGCACTGAAGCTTTCTTT | CASSLSSDMGTEAFF
14 | TRBJ2-5 | TRBV7-9 | . | . | TGTGCCAGCAGCTCGAGGGGGACCCAAGAGACCCAGTACTTC | CASSSRGTQETQYF
17 | TRBJ1-2 | TRBV3-1 | . | TRBD1 | TGTGCCACCTCCCCTCAAGCCGGACAGGGGATGAGCTATGGCTACACCTTC | CATSPQAGQGMSYGYTF
14 | TRBJ2-3 | TRBV30 | many | . | TGTGCCTGGAGTGTACGGGGGCTCGCGGATACGCAGTATTTT | CAWSVRGLADTQYF
13 | TRBJ1-2 | TRBV7-9 | medium-sized | . | TGTGCCAGCAGCTTAGGCCCTAACTATGGCTACACCTTC | CASSLGPNYGYTF
15 | TRBJ2-5 | TRBV25-1 | many | . | TGTGCCAGCAGTGAATTTGAGGGGGGGGGAGAGACCCAGTACTTC | CASSEFEGGGETQYF
12 | TRBJ2-7 | TRBV29-1 | medium-sized | . | TGCAGCGTTGAAGATCTGGGCTACGAGCAGTACTTC | CSVEDLGYEQYF
14 | TRBJ2-7 | TRBV5-1 | . | . | TGCGCCAGCAGCTTGGCCTCAGGAGTTGGCGAGCAGTACTTC | CASSLASGVGEQYF
17 | TRBJ2-3 | TRBV5-1 | many | . | TGCGCCAGCAGCGTCCTGCGTAGCGGAGCTAGCACAGATACGCAGTATTTT | CASSVLRSGASTDTQYF
15 | TRBJ2-3 | TRBV7-6 | medium-sized | TRBD2 | TGTGCCAGCAGCTCTAGCGGGAGGGCCGGAGATACGCAGTATTTT | CASSSSGRAGDTQYF
20 | TRBJ1-3 | TRBV10-3 | many | . | TGTGCCATCAGGATGGCCTACAGGCTCCCCCCTCCCTTCTCTGGAAACACCATATATTTT | CAIRMAYRLPPPFSGNTIYF